This T cell receptor (beta chain) was sequenced in a study of shared T cell receptors in the human thymus. Trimming took off 6 bases at V and 2 bases at J, with 12 bases between the two ends. CDR1 and CDR2 (germline): MNHEY, SVGAGI. This CDR3 has 14 residues. Assay: immunoSEQ multiplex PCR; the TCRdb copy retains only in-frame clones and omits some. The data contain hundreds of thousands of clones, around 89% of them singletons. These data were also filed under a second study, of human thymus T cells. That report notes: Infants, healthy and Finnish, who were having corrective surgery for congenital heart defects served as donors. From resections taken during corrective heart surgery, the thymus tissue was obtained.

This chain connects TRBV6-5 to TRBJ2-3, with a tentative D call TRBD2 (6 bases). Source material: thymocytes. The origin of this receptor is a boy under two years old with a congenital heart defect. The CDR3 spells CASSPTSPTDTQYF. CDR3 nucleotides: TGTGCCAGCAGCCCGACTAGTCCCACAGATACGCAGTATTTT.